This record looks at one T cell receptor beta chain sequence and its context. The ends lost 9 bases at V and 1 base at J; junction bases unmatched: 6. Germline V lookup: CDR1 SNHLY, CDR2 FYNNEI. CDR3 length: 13 amino acids. The sample is drawn from a study of blood T cell repertoires in COVID-19. Produced via immunoSEQ multiplex PCR; TCRdb's table is partial and in-frame only. Here the sample spans 300,000 to 450,000 clones, roughly 90% being singletons. V and J are TRBV2 and TRBJ2-7; 7 bases align to TRBD1. The TCR sequence derives from a woman in her twenties or thirties with COVID-19, enrolled during active disease. The sequenced material came from peripheral blood. CDR3 in DNA: TGTGCCAGTGGACAGGAACTTTCCTACGAGCAGTACTTC. Its protein is CASGQELSYEQYF.